The 12 T cell receptor beta chains in this list originate from one sample, sequenced in a study of spatial heterogeneity in lung cancer. Study results and limitations: Tumors with more nonsynonymous mutations had more expanded intratumoral alpha and beta TCRs.

The time point was: sample taken at primary tumor resection. Which antigens these TCRs recognize remains unknown. MiXCR, run by TCRdb on the 5' RACE reads, gives a single entry per CDR3 protein. Among about 5,600 distinct CDR3 sequences listed, about 7.7% were seen once. The input for sequencing was lung tumor tissue, taken at surgery. The receptors were gathered from a female donor with early-stage non-small cell lung cancer.

This clonotype was observed at least ten times. CDR3: CASTPGLAGHARFF. In DNA form, the CDR3 reads TGTGCCAGCACCCCGGGGCTAGCGGGTCATGCGCGGTTCTTC. The rearrangement uses TRBV7-2 and TRBJ2-1; 8 positions match TRBD2. V was clipped by 7 bases and J by 15 bases; unmatched bases: 17. Germline lookup yields CDR1 SGHTA and CDR2 FQGNSA. There are 14 residues in the CDR3.

By sample share, this clonotype is medium-sized. This chain links TRBV7-2 with TRBJ2-1; 11 nucleotides line up with TRBD2. CDR3 size: 17 residues. V lost 0 bases and J lost 2; bases outside the gene matches: 3. Germline CDR1 SGHTA, CDR2 FQGNSA. DNA for the CDR3: TGTGCCAGCAGCTTAGCGCTGACTAGCGGGACCTACAATGAGCAGTTCTTC. Protein: CASSLALTSGTYNEQFF.

This clonotype is medium-sized by share. This chain links TRBV7-3 with TRBJ2-3; D not certain. The germline V and J ends were trimmed by 5 bases and 2 bases, with 8 bases remaining between them. There are 13 residues in the CDR3. CDR1 is SGHTA and CDR2 is FQGTGA in the germline V gene. In DNA, the CDR3 is TGTGCCAGCAGCCTCCAGCCCACAGATACGCAGTATTTT. Its protein is CASSLQPTDTQYF.

In this sample, this clonotype turned up many times. V is TRBV5-4 and J is TRBJ2-2, with D perhaps TRBD1 or TRBD2 (5 bases each). Trimming removed 2 bases at V and 9 bases at J, with 8 bases between. The germline V gene has CDR1 SGHNT and CDR2 YYREEE (reference sequence). The CDR3 spans 12 residues. In DNA, the CDR3 is TGTGCCAGCAGCTTAGGGGAGAGGGAGCTGTTTTTT. It codes for CASSLGERELFF.

This clonotype has a count of ten or more. The chain couples TRBV10-2 to TRBJ2-3, with 8 bases aligning to TRBD2. The germline V gene has CDR1 WSHSY and CDR2 SAAADI. The CDR3 has 15 amino acids. J gave up 2 bases and V 9 bases, and 10 bases lay outside the gene matches. CDR3 in amino acids: CASTLAGGFTDTQYF. In DNA, the CDR3 is TGCGCCAGTACACTGGCGGGGGGTTTCACAGATACGCAGTATTTT.

This clonotype was seen a handful of times. CDR3 loop: CASSLAPGTSINEQFF. The CDR3 nucleotides read TGTGCCAGCAGCTTAGCCCCCGGGACTAGCATCAATGAGCAGTTCTTC. The chain recombines TRBV7-8 with TRBJ2-1, with 9 bases aligning to TRBD2. Unmatched junction bases numbered 6, after V lost 0 bases and J lost 6 bases. Germline assignment: CDR1 SGHVS and CDR2 FQNEAQ. The CDR3 consists of 16 residues.

In DNA form, the CDR3 reads TGTGCCAGCATGATGACAGGGGCGCGGGAATATGGCTACACCTTC. It specifies CASMMTGAREYGYTF. The V call is TRBV6-6, the J call TRBJ1-2; 8 bases agree with TRBD1. Germline CDR1 and CDR2: MNHNY and SVGAGI (reference sequence). CDR3 length: 15 residues. The V segment lost 7 bases and the J segment 5 bases; nucleotides outside the gene matches: 12.

This clonotype is medium-sized in the sample. The chain recombines TRBV12-3 or TRBV12-4 with TRBJ2-2; TRBD1 aligns across 7 bases. This CDR3 comprises 16 residues. V trimming: 3 bases; J trimming: 0 bases; junction bases outside the gene matches: 4. The CDR3 sequence: CASSFSTGANTGELFF. In nucleotides, the CDR3 is TGTGCCAGCAGTTTCTCCACAGGGGCGAACACCGGGGAGCTGTTTTTT.

This clonotype was counted many times. The CDR3 loop is CASSLLAGGSTDTQYF. CDR3 DNA: TGTGCCAGCAGCTTATTAGCGGGGGGGAGCACAGATACGCAGTATTTT. The chain employs TRBV11-1 and TRBJ2-3; TRBD2 matches at 11 bases. Germline V gene sequence: CDR1 SGHAT, CDR2 FQDESV (reference sequence). The CDR3 loop spans 16 amino acids. V was pared by 2 bases and J by 0 bases, with 1 base of the junction left unmatched.

Sample share makes this clonotype medium-sized. The gene calls are TRBV19 and TRBJ1-5, with 11 bases lining up with TRBD1. This CDR3 contains 16 residues. V lost 5 bases and J lost 1; bases outside the gene matches: 4. Germline CDR1 reads LNHDA; CDR2 reads SQIVND (reference sequence). The CDR3 sequence: CASSAWTGGSNQPQHF. Written as DNA, the CDR3 is TGTGCCAGTAGTGCCTGGACAGGGGGCAGCAATCAGCCCCAGCATTTT.

Many counts were recorded for this clonotype. V and J are TRBV7-8 and TRBJ2-3; D is unresolved. V was cut by 2 bases and J by 6 bases, with 12 bases left in between. Germline V lookup: CDR1 SGHVS, CDR2 FQNEAQ. CDR3 length: 14 amino acids. The CDR3 nucleotides read TGTGCCAGCAGCTTATCGGGCCGACGGGATACGCAGTATTTT. It codes for CASSLSGRRDTQYF.

Ten or more counts support this clonotype. The chain carries TRBV6-5 and TRBJ2-5; D call uncertain. V lost 2 bases and J 4 bases, leaving 11 bases between the germline ends. Per germline, CDR1 MNHEY and CDR2 SVGAGI. The length of the CDR3 is 14 residues. The CDR3 DNA reads TGTGCCAGCAGTTACCAGAGGCCGGGAGAGACCCAGTACTTC. Residues: CASSYQRPGETQYF.